This T cell receptor beta chain is drawn from a study of beta chain features in type 1 diabetes. Whole-study findings and limits: Shorter TCRB CDR3s, moderately but significantly so, marked every one of the four CD4+ subsets in Type 1 diabetes patients. Overrepresentation of cells with high TCR expression could result from cDNA sequencing. Insertions were fewer and deletions more numerous at VDJ junctions in type 1 diabetes patients.

This clone was counted between two and nine times. Its antigen is not identified. CDR1 SGHAT and CDR2 FQNNGV come from the germline V gene. This CDR3 has 15 residues. The J segment lost 6 bases and the V segment lost 5 bases, leaving 8 bases of the junction unmatched. Since all of the isolated RNA was reverse transcribed, expressed TCRB transcripts were what got sequenced. Sequenced by immunoSEQ multiplex PCR; TCRdb stores in-frame clones only, minus some. The sample lists around 360,000 clones, around 12% occurring once. The chain links TRBV11-2 to TRBJ2-1; 9 bases are a match to TRBD1. This TCR was sampled from a woman aged 18-29 years with type 1 diabetes. Source material: naive CD4+ T cells from blood. In DNA, the CDR3 is TGTGCCAGCAGCCGCAGGACAGGGGAACGCAATGAGCAGTTCTTC. This codes for CASSRRTGERNEQFF. The full variable domain, completed using reference TRBV11-2 and TRBJ2-1, is EAGVAQSPRYKIIEKRQSVAFWCNPISGHATLYWYQQILGQGPKLLIQFQNNGVVDDSQLPKDRFSAERLKGVDSTLKIQPAKLEDSAVYLCASSRRTGERNEQFFGPGTRLTVL.